A single sample gave rise to the 2 T cell receptor beta chains below, sequenced in a study of T cell responses to AZD1222 COVID-19 vaccine. The method was immunoSEQ multiplex PCR; TCRdb's version includes in-frame clones alone and lacks a portion of them. The table includes about 190,000 clones, around 93% detected once. This specimen consisted of peripheral blood, obtained on day 0 of AZD1222 vaccination. These receptor sequences come from an adult in good health.

The CDR3 bases are TGTGCCAGCAGCTTAGGGCGGGGCGAGCAGTACTTC. It codes for CASSLGRGEQYF. The chain recombines TRBV7-2 with TRBJ2-7, with D perhaps TRBD2 (6 bases). CDR1 SGHTA and CDR2 FQGNSA come from the germline V gene. The CDR3 runs 12 residues. V was pared by 1 base and J by 6 bases, with 7 bases between.

This CDR3 reads CASSPDRLTGELFF. CDR3 nucleotides: TGCGCCAGCAGCCCGGACAGATTAACCGGGGAGCTGTTTTTT. The V gene is TRBV5-1, the J gene TRBJ2-2, with D perhaps matching TRBD1 (6 bases). V was trimmed by 4 bases and J by 5 bases, leaving 12 bases between them. Germline-derived CDR1 and CDR2 are SGHRS and YFSETQ. The CDR3 is made up of 14 amino acids.